This is a list of T cell receptor beta chains from one sample in a study of blood T cells in healthy people across ages. TCRdb reanalysed the 5' RACE reads using MiXCR and keeps one entry per CDR3 protein. The data show roughly 2 million distinct CDR3 sequences, with around 48% seen just once and roughly 2% held by the top ten. Sample: blood. These receptors all come from a woman between 35 and 50 years old in good health. CDR3s leave out the opening cysteine and the closing phenylalanine or tryptophan. Clone size is not always given. Where it is, it says once, few, many or a class for expanded clones.

v_gene: TRBV4-2
abundance: few
j_gene: TRBJ2-1
CDR3aa: ASSQDALAGGSGNEQF

v_gene: TRBV29-1
abundance: few
j_gene: TRBJ1-1
CDR3aa: SVERGTNTEAF

v_gene: TRBV5-1
abundance: few
j_gene: TRBJ2-7
CDR3aa: ASSFQDEQY

v_gene: TRBV4-2
abundance: NA
j_gene: TRBJ2-1
CDR3aa: ASSLGPGTSGGASHNEQF

v_gene: TRBV3-1
abundance: NA
j_gene: TRBJ2-3
CDR3aa: ASSWTRTDTQY

v_gene: TRBV29-1
abundance: NA
j_gene: TRBJ2-5
CDR3aa: SVDKATQETQY

v_gene: TRBV29-1
abundance: NA
j_gene: TRBJ2-5
CDR3aa: SIEASVGVAQY

v_gene: TRBV29-1
abundance: NA
j_gene: TRBJ2-5
CDR3aa: SAGQVGNEQY

v_gene: TRBV7-9
abundance: NA
j_gene: TRBJ1-5
CDR3aa: ASSLDGSGSNQPQH

v_gene: TRBV2
abundance: few
j_gene: TRBJ2-5
CDR3aa: ATARDTRETQY

v_gene: TRBV28
abundance: few
j_gene: TRBJ2-5
CDR3aa: ASSPAGASGETQY

v_gene: TRBV4-3
abundance: NA
j_gene: TRBJ2-7
CDR3aa: ASSQERRETNEQY

v_gene: TRBV20-1
abundance: NA
j_gene: TRBJ2-3
CDR3aa: CAFGATDTQY

v_gene: TRBV20-1
abundance: NA
j_gene: TRBJ2-4
CDR3aa: SAHVLGGGAPVAKNIQY

v_gene: TRBV9
abundance: few
j_gene: TRBJ2-5
CDR3aa: ASSVAPSSGGVGTQY

v_gene: TRBV20-1
abundance: NA
j_gene: TRBJ2-3
CDR3aa: SARGEAGARRNTQY

v_gene: TRBV20-1
abundance: NA
j_gene: TRBJ2-5
CDR3aa: SARLLRGGNQETQY

v_gene: TRBV6-1
abundance: few
j_gene: TRBJ2-3
CDR3aa: ASSERSGEGGTDTQY

v_gene: TRBV29-1
abundance: NA
j_gene: TRBJ2-3
CDR3aa: SVWRGDEDTQY

v_gene: TRBV12-5
abundance: few
j_gene: TRBJ1-4
CDR3aa: ASGFPPEKLF

v_gene: TRBV11-2
abundance: NA
j_gene: TRBJ1-1
CDR3aa: ASSWRQGKTEAF

v_gene: TRBV6-2/TRBV6-3
abundance: NA
j_gene: TRBJ1-5
CDR3aa: ASGTNRVHSNQPQH

v_gene: TRBV20-1
abundance: NA
j_gene: TRBJ2-3
CDR3aa: SANGQGDGGTRY

v_gene: TRBV4-3
abundance: NA
j_gene: TRBJ2-4
CDR3aa: ASSQDPRGKNIQY

v_gene: TRBV20-1
abundance: NA
j_gene: TRBJ2-7
CDR3aa: SARDSAGTYEQY

v_gene: TRBV20-1
abundance: few
j_gene: TRBJ2-7
CDR3aa: SARGHPSSYEQY

v_gene: TRBV28
abundance: once
j_gene: NA
CDR3aa: ASSATDYNEQY

v_gene: TRBV24-1
abundance: NA
j_gene: TRBJ2-7
CDR3aa: ATSDRTGGEQY

v_gene: TRBV16
abundance: NA
j_gene: TRBJ2-6
CDR3aa: ASSQTEGANVLT

v_gene: TRBV7-2
abundance: NA
j_gene: NA
CDR3aa: ASRGGTEGLKGETQY

v_gene: TRBV5-1
abundance: NA
j_gene: TRBJ2-1
CDR3aa: ASSLAALGQDNEQF